The text below deals with one T cell receptor (beta chain). The data were taken from a study of blood T cell repertoires in COVID-19. Participants reported their clinical history, and cohort assignment relied on those reports. The CDR3 is 16 amino acids. Trimming at V came to 4 bases and at J to 6 bases, leaving 9 bases not matched to a gene. Per the germline V gene, CDR1 is LNHDA and CDR2 is SQIVND (reference sequence). Original processing methods: Amplification of reference gene primers provided the estimated nucleated cell counts. This table comes from immunoSEQ multiplex PCR, and its TCRdb copy is limited to in-frame clones, with some not included. That table supplies the V and J calls and clone size; D and trimming were determined from the DNA. The table lists roughly 300,000 clones, approximately 84% of them singletons.

This TCR was recovered from a woman in her 30s who had recovered from COVID-19. The rearrangement links TRBV19 to TRBJ1-5; 10 bases are shared with TRBD1. Source material: PBMCs or T cells enriched from blood (not recorded which). The CDR3 bases are TGTGCCAGTAGTACCAGAGTCGGGGACAGGGGTCAGCCCCAGCATTTT. It translates to CASSTRVGDRGQPQHF.